These 3 T cell receptor beta chains share one sample of origin, sequenced in a study of blood T cells in healthy people across ages. It was with a sample-barcoded 5' primer and a J-beta primer mix that a second PCR of roughly 7 to 12 cycles was run. In TCRdb, the 5' RACE reads were re-called with MiXCR into one record per CDR3 protein. This sample has about 650,000 distinct CDR3 sequences, with roughly 30% found just once. The sequencing sample was made of blood. All receptors derive from an elderly woman in good health.

The table lists this clonotype with many counts. The J gene is TRBJ2-3, the V gene TRBV6-2 or TRBV6-3; D is possibly TRBD1 or TRBD2 (5 bases each). The V end lost 10 bases, the J end lost 4 bases, and 18 bases lay between the germline ends. This CDR3 is 14 amino acids long. Germline V gene sequence: CDR1 MNHEY, CDR2 SVGEGT. CDR3 amino acids: CAMPPGTQADTQYF. As DNA, the CDR3 is TGTGCCATGCCCCCCGGGACCCAAGCAGATACGCAGTATTTT.

This clonotype turned up a few times. The chain links TRBV7-2 to TRBJ1-1, with D tentatively TRBD1 (5 bases). V was cut by 5 bases and J by 4 bases, with 17 bases left in between. Germline V gives CDR1 SGHTA, CDR2 FQGNSA. The CDR3 is made up of 15 amino acids. CDR3 protein: CASSPQAGRTTEAFF. The CDR3 DNA reads TGTGCCAGCAGCCCCCAGGCAGGGAGGACCACTGAAGCTTTCTTT.

In this sample, this clonotype turned up many times. The V call is TRBV20-1, the J call TRBJ1-2; TRBD1 might be the D (5 bases). With 7 bases removed from V and 8 bases from J, the gap between germline ends came to 14 bases. From germline, CDR1 is DFQATT and CDR2 SNEGSKA (reference sequence). CDR3 length equals 11 residues. As DNA, the CDR3 is TGCAGTGGCGCAGGGCCTGGGGGCTACACCTTC. Translation: CSGAGPGGYTF.